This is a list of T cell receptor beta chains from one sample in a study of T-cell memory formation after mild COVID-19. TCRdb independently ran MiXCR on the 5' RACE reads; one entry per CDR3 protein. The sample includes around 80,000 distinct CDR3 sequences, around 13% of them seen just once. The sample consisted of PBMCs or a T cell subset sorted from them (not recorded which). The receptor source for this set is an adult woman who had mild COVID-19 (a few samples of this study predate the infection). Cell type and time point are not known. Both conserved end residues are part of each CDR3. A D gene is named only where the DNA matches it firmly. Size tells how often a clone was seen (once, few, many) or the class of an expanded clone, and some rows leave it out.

cdr3_nt: TGTGCCAGCAGCTTACCTCCAGGGGGTAACACCTACGAGCAGTACTTC
cdr3_aa: CASSLPPGGNTYEQYF
clone_size: once
j_call: TRBJ2-7
v_call: TRBV7-9
d_call: TRBD1

cdr3_nt: TGTGCCAGCAGCCAAGATACTGACCCCATCGAGCAGTACTTC
cdr3_aa: CASSQDTDPIEQYF
clone_size: few
j_call: TRBJ2-7
v_call: TRBV3-1
d_call: -

cdr3_nt: TGTGCCAGCAGCCAAGATCAAAGACTAGCGGGGGATAGCACAGATACGCAGTATTTT
cdr3_aa: CASSQDQRLAGDSTDTQYF
clone_size: -
j_call: TRBJ2-3
v_call: TRBV3-1
d_call: TRBD2

cdr3_nt: TGCGCCAGCGGACCCCGAGGACCGAACACCGGGGAGCTGTTTTTT
cdr3_aa: CASGPRGPNTGELFF
clone_size: -
j_call: TRBJ2-2
v_call: TRBV4-1
d_call: -

cdr3_nt: TGTGCCAGCAGCCCACGACAGTTCTCCTACAATGAGCAGTTCTTC
cdr3_aa: CASSPRQFSYNEQFF
clone_size: few
j_call: TRBJ2-1
v_call: TRBV27
d_call: -

cdr3_nt: TGCAGCGTTCTAATCGGGGACGGCACAGATACGCAGTATTTT
cdr3_aa: CSVLIGDGTDTQYF
clone_size: few
j_call: TRBJ2-3
v_call: TRBV29-1
d_call: -

cdr3_nt: TGTGCCAGCAGCTGGACAGGGAAGGGTGGCTACACCTTC
cdr3_aa: CASSWTGKGGYTF
clone_size: -
j_call: TRBJ1-2
v_call: TRBV7-2
d_call: TRBD1

cdr3_nt: TGTGCCAGCAGTTCGTGGGGAGACGGCTACACCTTC
cdr3_aa: CASSSWGDGYTF
clone_size: -
j_call: TRBJ1-2
v_call: TRBV6-5
d_call: -

cdr3_nt: TGCAGCGTCACTACTCGGTCGGGAAACACTGAAGCTTTCTTT
cdr3_aa: CSVTTRSGNTEAFF
clone_size: -
j_call: TRBJ1-1
v_call: TRBV29-1
d_call: -

cdr3_nt: TGTGCCAGCAGCTCGCCCGAGGGGGGAAGGCGAATCCCCTACGAGCAGTACTTC
cdr3_aa: CASSSPEGGRRIPYEQYF
clone_size: few
j_call: TRBJ2-7
v_call: TRBV7-9
d_call: -

cdr3_nt: TGTGCCAGCAGCTTAGCCCGTTCAGGGTCCCCCAGCCAGCCCCAGCATTTT
cdr3_aa: CASSLARSGSPSQPQHF
clone_size: few
j_call: TRBJ1-5
v_call: TRBV7-9
d_call: -

cdr3_nt: TGTGCCAGCAGCCACAGGGACTTACAAGAGACCCAGTACTTC
cdr3_aa: CASSHRDLQETQYF
clone_size: few
j_call: TRBJ2-5
v_call: TRBV14
d_call: -

cdr3_nt: TGCAGCGTTGGAGATGGGACAGGGGCCTACGAGCAGTACTTC
cdr3_aa: CSVGDGTGAYEQYF
clone_size: -
j_call: TRBJ2-7
v_call: TRBV29-1
d_call: TRBD1

cdr3_nt: TGTGCCAGCAGCTTCCTTAAGGAGGGCCACGAAGATACGCAGTATTTT
cdr3_aa: CASSFLKEGHEDTQYF
clone_size: few
j_call: TRBJ2-3
v_call: TRBV7-2
d_call: -

cdr3_nt: TGCGCCAGCAGCCACAGCTTGAGGGACAGGGTAGACTACACCTTC
cdr3_aa: CASSHSLRDRVDYTF
clone_size: -
j_call: TRBJ1-2
v_call: TRBV4-3
d_call: TRBD1

cdr3_nt: TGTGCCAGCAGCGTAGGACAGGGGCCTGAAGCTTTCTTT
cdr3_aa: CASSVGQGPEAFF
clone_size: -
j_call: TRBJ1-1
v_call: TRBV9
d_call: TRBD1

cdr3_nt: TGCAGTGCGAGAACAGGGGATACTGAAGCTTTCTTT
cdr3_aa: CSARTGDTEAFF
clone_size: -
j_call: TRBJ1-1
v_call: TRBV20-1
d_call: TRBD1

cdr3_nt: TGCGCCAGCAGAGAGGACGCAACTAATGAAAAACTGTTTTTT
cdr3_aa: CASREDATNEKLFF
clone_size: few
j_call: TRBJ1-4
v_call: TRBV5-1
d_call: -

cdr3_nt: TGTGCCAGCAGCAACTCGGGGAAGGGGTACGAGCAGTACTTC
cdr3_aa: CASSNSGKGYEQYF
clone_size: few
j_call: TRBJ2-7
v_call: TRBV7-9
d_call: -

cdr3_nt: TGTGCCAGCAGCCCCAGGACAGGGCCCTTAATCAATGAGCAGTTCTTC
cdr3_aa: CASSPRTGPLINEQFF
clone_size: few
j_call: TRBJ2-1
v_call: TRBV6-5
d_call: TRBD1

cdr3_nt: TGTGCCAGCAGTCCGCGGGGTAATGAAAAACTGTTTTTT
cdr3_aa: CASSPRGNEKLFF
clone_size: few
j_call: TRBJ1-4
v_call: TRBV12-3/TRBV12-4
d_call: -

cdr3_nt: TGCAGTGCTGGAGCGGGGGGGCCCTTAGATGAGCAGTTCTTC
cdr3_aa: CSAGAGGPLDEQFF
clone_size: -
j_call: TRBJ2-1
v_call: TRBV20-1
d_call: TRBD2

cdr3_nt: TGTGCCAGCAGTTGGGAGGGGTACGAGCAGTACTTC
cdr3_aa: CASSWEGYEQYF
clone_size: few
j_call: TRBJ2-7
v_call: TRBV12-3/TRBV12-4
d_call: TRBD2

cdr3_nt: TGCAGTGCGACACAGGGGCGAGAGCAGTACTTC
cdr3_aa: CSATQGREQYF
clone_size: -
j_call: TRBJ2-7
v_call: TRBV20-1
d_call: TRBD1

cdr3_nt: TGTGCCAGCGGGGCGGGGGCCAACAAGCAGTTCTTC
cdr3_aa: CASGAGANKQFF
clone_size: -
j_call: TRBJ2-1
v_call: TRBV6-9
d_call: -

cdr3_nt: TGTGCCAGCACTCACAAGGGGACGGCAGTCCCCTACGAGCAGTACTTC
cdr3_aa: CASTHKGTAVPYEQYF
clone_size: -
j_call: TRBJ2-7
v_call: TRBV7-7
d_call: -

cdr3_nt: TGTGCCAGCACCGAAGGGAACACGCCCTACAATGAGCAGTTCTTC
cdr3_aa: CASTEGNTPYNEQFF
clone_size: -
j_call: TRBJ2-1
v_call: TRBV7-6
d_call: -